These T cell receptor beta chains were read from a single sample in a study of T cell responses to AZD1222 COVID-19 vaccine. Here immunoSEQ multiplex PCR was the method, and the copy in TCRdb shows in-frame clones only, minus some. The sample includes 140,000 to 150,000 clones, more than 75% of them seen just once. The sequencing used peripheral blood, collected on day 0 of MenACWY control vaccination. The receptors derive from an adult in good health. The CDR3 runs from the conserved cysteine through the conserved F or W. The order of the fields is clone size, V gene, J gene, D gene, CDR3 DNA, CDR3 protein. D genes are given only for firm matches. The size of a clone is reported for some rows only, either as once, few or many, or as a class for expanded clones.

>-|TRBV9|TRBJ1-2|-
TGTGCCAGCAGCGTAATGGGCCAGGGAGGCTATGGCTACACCTTC
CASSVMGQGGYGYTF
>-|TRBV4-2|TRBJ1-4|-
TGTGCCAGCAGCCAAGGTCCCGGGAAAAGGGAAAAACTGTTTTTT
CASSQGPGKREKLFF
>-|TRBV30|TRBJ1-1|TRBD1
TGTGCCTGGAGTTGGTCGACCGGGACAGGGGGCAACACTGAAGCTTTCTTT
CAWSWSTGTGGNTEAFF
>once|TRBV18|TRBJ2-3|TRBD2
TGTGCCAGCTCACCAAATAGCGGGGGGGCCACAGATACGCAGTATTTT
CASSPNSGGATDTQYF
>-|TRBV3-1/TRBV3-2|TRBJ2-1|TRBD2
TGTGCCAGCAGCCAAGGTCGACTAGCTACTTACAATGAGCAGTTCTTC
CASSQGRLATYNEQFF
>-|TRBV15|TRBJ2-3|TRBD1
TGTGCCACCAGCAGAGATCAGGGGGCTGGCGCAGATACGCAGTATTTT
CATSRDQGAGADTQYF
>-|TRBV6-6|TRBJ1-2|-
TGTGCCAGCGGGGCATCTAACTATGGCTACACCTTC
CASGASNYGYTF
>-|TRBV18|TRBJ2-1|TRBD1
TGTGCCAGCTCACCAGGTACAGGGGGTGGAGAGCAGTTCTTC
CASSPGTGGGEQFF
>-|TRBV24-1|TRBJ1-5|-
TGTGCCACCAGTGATGCCAGCGATAGCAATCAGCCCCAGCATTTT
CATSDASDSNQPQHF
>-|TRBV3-1/TRBV3-2|TRBJ1-2|-
TGTGCCAGCAGCCAAGATAACTGGCAGCGAGGCTACACCTTC
CASSQDNWQRGYTF
>-|TRBV29-1|TRBJ2-1|TRBD1
TGCAGCGTTGACGGACAGGGCTTTGACAATGAGCAGTTCTTC
CSVDGQGFDNEQFF
>few|TRBV20-1|TRBJ2-2|TRBD1
TGCAGTGCTAGTTCGGACAGGGGAACCGGGGAGCTGTTTTTT
CSASSDRGTGELFF
>-|TRBV30|TRBJ2-6|-
TGTGCCTGGAGTGTACACAGACTAAACTCTGGGGCCAACGTCCTGACTTTC
CAWSVHRLNSGANVLTF
>-|TRBV19|TRBJ2-3|TRBD2
TGTGCCAGTAGTACCCGACTAGCAAGCACAGATACGCAGTATTTT
CASSTRLASTDTQYF
>once|TRBV6-5|TRBJ1-1|TRBD1
TGTGCCAGCACCAATGGACAGGCTAACACTGAAGCTTTCTTT
CASTNGQANTEAFF
>-|TRBV9|TRBJ2-1|TRBD1
TGTGCCAGCAGCCAGCGGACAGGGGTCACCAATGAGCAGTTCTTC
CASSQRTGVTNEQFF
>-|TRBV5-5|TRBJ1-4|-
TGTGCCAGCACCGAGAGCCGGGGAACTAATGAAAAACTGTTTTTT
CASTESRGTNEKLFF